This T cell receptor beta chain was sequenced during a study of early T cells in non-severe SARS-CoV-2 infection (dated by TCRdb to 2020 to 2022). Study-level background: Because TCR sequencing was done on bulk RNA from unsorted whole blood, the alpha and beta chains could not be paired.

Set within a cohort of healthcare workers in London, UK, this nested case-control study involved weekly PCR testing of nasopharyngeal swabs along with blood sampling. Healthcare workers were recruited during the week of the UK lockdown, between 23 and 31 March 2020, and followed weekly for up to roughly 16 weeks. Here is what the overall study found, with its caveats: Matching against VDJdb was skewed toward anti-spike CD8 responses, likely underestimated virus-specific expansions, and missed private and CD4 specificities.

The table lists this clonotype with many counts. Its antigen remains unidentified. Qualities for individual bases were not recorded, and no much larger clone is one base off. The library was obtained by 5' RACE. TCRdb shows the sequencer as NextSeq 500. Unique molecular identifiers were attached to individual cDNA molecules in the TCR library protocol so that sequencing error and PCR bias could be corrected. TCR alpha and beta chains were both sequenced, and the abundances of alpha and beta sequences in each sample were closely correlated with each other. The study's processing was this. Decombinator V4 was used to perform V gene, J gene and CDR3 annotation of TCR sequences. Expanded TCRs were defined as changing significantly between any two time points under a Poisson model with p below 0.0001. TCR abundances were normalised to the total number of TCRs sequenced per sample and were expressed as counts per million. VDJdb, accessed on 1 November 2021, was searched for TCRs annotated for CMV, EBV and SARS-CoV-2, and TCRs annotated for more than one antigen were excluded. The raw public reads went through TCRdb reprocessing: fastp at Q25, MiXCR clone calling, in-frame beta chains kept. Entries that share a CDR3 protein sequence are merged under the most common genes and DNA. These V and J calls are TCRdb output, not the study's own analysis. The sample table lists about 49,000 distinct CDR3 sequences, about 4.1% of them with a count of one. The leading ten clones occupy 6% of the sample.

The sample consisted of whole blood. The origin of this receptor is an adult who was a healthcare worker with PCR-confirmed SARS-CoV-2 infection or an uninfected control (not recorded which).

The CDR3 corresponds to CAWSPGIFSTNEKLFF. In nucleotides, the sequence is TGTGCCTGGAGTCCCGGGATTTTCTCAACTAATGAAAAACTGTTTTTT. Rearrangement joined TRBV30 to TRBJ1-4; there is no confident call for the D gene. Between the V and J ends, shortened by 2 bases and 0 bases respectively, the junction contains 13 bases. CDR1 and CDR2 were assigned from the germline V gene (reference sequence) as GTSNPN and SVGIG. The CDR3 numbers 16 residues from cysteine through phenylalanine. The only DNA kept is the CDR3, 48 bases in frame from the first base.